The next 30 T cell receptor beta chains were all read from a single sample in a study of cytomegalovirus exposure and HLA in healthy donors. PCR amplification relied on 60 Vbeta primers (plus 13 Jbeta primers). Sequencing used immunoSEQ multiplex PCR; TCRdb keeps in-frame clones, though not all of them. The sample is made up of about 200,000 clones, and the top ten hold 1.1% of it. Material: PBMCs. These receptors were taken from a girl aged 2 to 10 in good health and CMV-seropositive.

V usage is TRBV28 and J usage is TRBJ1-5, with 9 bases fitting TRBD1. Unmatched junction bases numbered 6, after V lost 4 bases and J lost 5 bases. The CDR3 consists of 15 residues. Germline V gene lookup returns CDR1 MDHEN and CDR2 SYDVKM. Here the CDR3 DNA reads TGTGCCAGCAGTTCCCCGGGACAGGGATATCAGCCCCAGCATTTT. This translates into CASSSPGQGYQPQHF.

The chain carries TRBV30 and TRBJ2-1; 13 bases align to TRBD2. The CDR3 extends over 14 amino acids. With V trimmed by 4 bases and J by 12 bases, 9 bases remained unmatched. Germline CDR1 and CDR2: GTSNPN and SVGIG (reference sequence). This CDR3 reads CAWNPGLAGRVQFF. In DNA, the CDR3 is TGTGCCTGGAATCCGGGACTAGCGGGAAGGGTGCAGTTCTTC.

The rearrangement links TRBV7-6 to TRBJ2-1, with TRBD2 matching over 10 bases. CDR1 SGHVS and CDR2 FNYEAQ come from the germline V gene. The J segment lost 12 bases and the V segment lost 0 bases, leaving 5 bases of the junction unmatched. The CDR3 sequence is 14 residues long. The CDR3 region is CASSLARTSGSQFF. The CDR3, as DNA: TGTGCCAGCAGCTTAGCGAGGACTAGCGGATCGCAGTTCTTC. Looking up the rest from reference TRBV7-6 and TRBJ2-1 gives the full variable domain: GAGVSQSPRYKVTKRGQDVALRCDPISGHVSLYWYRQALGQGPEFLTYFNYEAQQDKSGLPNDRFSAERPEGSISTLTIQRTEQRDSAMYRCASSLARTSGSQFFGPGTRLTVL.

DNA for the CDR3: TGTGCCAGCAGTTTATCGGCTGGGAGGGTTAACCACAATGAGCAGTTCTTC. It translates to CASSLSAGRVNHNEQFF. V is TRBV27 and J is TRBJ2-1; TRBD2 agrees at 7 bases. Germline CDR1 reads MNHEY; CDR2 reads SMNVEV (reference sequence). The CDR3 consists of 17 residues. The trim removed 0 bases at V and 5 bases at J, leaving 10 bases unmatched.

The chain couples TRBV7-8 to TRBJ2-4, with D uncertain. CDR3 size: 13 residues. CDR1 and CDR2 (germline): SGHVS, FQNEAQ. Trimming shortened V by 5 bases and J by 5 bases, and 10 bases separated the two germline ends. CDR3 sequence reads: CASSTRTENIQYF. CDR3 nucleotide sequence: TGTGCCAGCAGCACCCGAACAGAAAACATTCAGTACTTC.

The chain couples TRBV5-1 to TRBJ1-1; D uncertain. Germline CDR1 and CDR2: SGHRS and YFSETQ. Between the trimmed V and J ends, which lost 1 base and 4 bases, there was a span of 11 bases. The CDR3 is 14 residues long. In DNA, the CDR3 is TGCGCCAGCAGCTTGCTCTCTACGGGCACTGAAGCTTTCTTT. As protein: CASSLLSTGTEAFF.

The chain combines TRBV10-3 with TRBJ1-5, with D possibly being TRBD1 (5 bases). Germline V lookup: CDR1 ENHRY, CDR2 SYGVKD. V was clipped by 3 bases and J by 5 bases, with 11 bases between them. This CDR3 has 14 residues. CDR3 nucleotides: TGTGCCATCAGTGAAGGTTGGGGGGATCAGCCCCAGCATTTT. Translated, it gives CAISEGWGDQPQHF.

The chain has TRBV7-9 and TRBJ2-2; TRBD1 matches at 7 bases. Trimming took 2 bases from V and 6 from J; bases not matched to a gene: 9. Germline-derived CDR1 and CDR2 are SEHNR and FQNEAQ (reference sequence). This CDR3 comprises 16 residues. The CDR3 sequence is CASSLRTGSVSGELFF. DNA of the CDR3: TGTGCCAGCAGCTTACGGACAGGTTCCGTCTCCGGGGAGCTGTTTTTT.

V and J are TRBV28 and TRBJ1-5, with TRBD1 as a possible D gene (5 bases). Germline assignment: CDR1 MDHEN and CDR2 SYDVKM. The CDR3 consists of 18 residues. V lost 3 bases, J lost 0 bases, and 18 bases lay in between. CDR3: CASSFESRAGSSNQPQHF. In DNA, the CDR3 is TGTGCCAGCAGTTTTGAGTCCAGGGCAGGTAGTAGCAATCAGCCCCAGCATTTT.

V gene TRBV5-1 combines with J gene TRBJ2-7; D remains unclear. The CDR3 sequence is 12 residues long. From germline, CDR1 is SGHRS and CDR2 YFSETQ. The germline V and J ends were trimmed by 6 bases and 0 bases, with 7 bases remaining between them. The CDR3 protein is CASTQDSYEQYF. As DNA, the CDR3 is TGCGCCAGCACTCAGGACTCCTACGAGCAGTACTTC.

The CDR3 nucleotides are TGTGCCAGCAGCTTAGGGGGAGTGAACACTGAAGCTTTCTTT. Its translation: CASSLGGVNTEAFF. V and J are TRBV7-6 and TRBJ1-1; D is unclear. CDR1 SGHVS and CDR2 FNYEAQ come from the germline V gene. CDR3 length: 14 amino acids. V was shortened by 1 base and J by 0 bases, with 6 bases between the two germline ends.

This chain uses TRBV30 with TRBJ1-3; the match to TRBD1 covers 8 bases. The length of the CDR3 is 16 residues. Germline assignment: CDR1 GTSNPN and CDR2 SVGIG (reference sequence). V trimming: 0 bases; J trimming: 2 bases; junction bases outside the gene matches: 6. The CDR3 protein is CAWSVRGRGPGNTIYF. CDR3 nucleotide sequence: TGTGCCTGGAGTGTACGGGGCAGGGGGCCTGGAAACACCATATATTTT.

The chain employs TRBV2 and TRBJ2-3; D is undetermined. This CDR3 is 16 amino acids long. Germline CDR1 and CDR2: SNHLY and FYNNEI. The V end was cut by 4 bases, the J end by 3 bases, with 17 bases between. The CDR3 here is CASSVFSESSTDTQYF. The CDR3 DNA reads as TGTGCCAGCAGTGTTTTCTCGGAGTCTTCGACAGATACGCAGTATTTT.

The rearrangement joins TRBV5-4 to TRBJ2-1; 10 bases match TRBD1. This CDR3 has 14 amino acids. Per the germline V gene, CDR1 is SGHNT and CDR2 is YYREEE (reference sequence). After removal of 4 bases from V and 7 bases from J, the junction contained 5 bases not matched to a gene. The CDR3 region has the DNA TGTGCCAGCAGCCCGGGACAGGGGATTAATGAGCAGTTCTTC. As protein: CASSPGQGINEQFF.

The chain joins TRBV11-2 to TRBJ1-1, with 8 bases matching TRBD1. Per germline, CDR1 SGHAT and CDR2 FQNNGV. The CDR3 contains 15 residues. J lost 11 bases, V lost 1 base, and 12 bases had no gene match. DNA of the CDR3: TGTGCCAGCAGCTTAGGTGCAGGGGGCCCGTTTTACGCTTTCTTT. Its protein is CASSLGAGGPFYAFF.

The CDR3 region has the DNA TGTGCCAGCAGCTTCACGGGAAACGTTCTCAAAAACATTCAGTACTTC. This gives the protein CASSFTGNVLKNIQYF. The chain employs TRBV5-6 and TRBJ2-4, with a possible D match to TRBD2 (5 bases). Deletions cut 2 bases from V and 3 bases from J, with 15 bases between. The CDR3 length is 16 residues. Per the germline V gene, CDR1 is SGHDT and CDR2 is YYEEEE. Together with reference TRBV5-6 and TRBJ2-4, the CDR3 gives the full variable domain: DAGVTQSPTHLIKTRGQQVTLRCSPKSGHDTVSWYQQALGQGPQFIFQYYEEEERQRGNFPDRFSGHQFPNYSSELNVNALLLGDSALYLCASSFTGNVLKNIQYFGAGTRLSVL.

J is TRBJ2-3 and V is TRBV6-5, with D tentatively TRBD2 (5 bases). CDR3 size: 16 residues. The ends were cut back, 0 bases at V and 1 base at J, with 11 bases in the middle. The germline gives CDR1 MNHEY, CDR2 SVGAGI. CDR3 nucleotides: TGTGCCAGCAGTTACTCGGGCGGGCAGGGCACAGATACGCAGTATTTT. Its protein is CASSYSGGQGTDTQYF.

This chain uses TRBV21-1 with TRBJ2-7; the table's D call, TRBD2, was not checked against the DNA. TRBV21-1 constitutes a pseudogene. CDR3 length: 13 residues. The CDR3 DNA reads as TGTGCCAGCAGCAGCGGCAGCTCCTACGAGCAGTACTTC. Protein: CASSSGSSYEQYF.

V usage is TRBV27 and J usage is TRBJ2-7; 7 bases agree with TRBD2. The V gene's germline CDR1 is MNHEY and CDR2 SMNVEV (reference sequence). V lost 3 bases to trimming and J lost 0 bases; unmatched junction nucleotides: 5. The CDR3 consists of 15 residues. The CDR3 is CASSLASGYSYEQYF. CDR3 bases: TGTGCCAGCAGTTTGGCTAGCGGTTACTCCTACGAGCAGTACTTC.

Remarks on this clone: A read error may account for a junction end that differs from germline. The chain links TRBV5-5 to TRBJ2-7; 12 bases are shared with TRBD1. The CDR3 sequence is 17 residues long. Germline V gives CDR1 SGHKS, CDR2 YYEKEE (reference sequence). The CDR3 coding sequence is TGTGCCAGCAGCTTTATTGGTACCGGGGACAGGGGGCGCGGAGAAGGCTTC. It specifies CASSFIGTGDRGRGEGF.

V is TRBV9 and J is TRBJ2-3; TRBD2 matches 7 bases. The CDR3 runs to 13 residues. V lost 1 base and J lost 6; bases outside the gene matches: 2. CDR1 is SGDLS, CDR2 YYNGEE, per germline. CDR3 residues: CASSVLGGDTQYF. In DNA form, the CDR3 reads TGTGCCAGCAGCGTATTGGGGGGGGATACGCAGTATTTT.

The chain joins TRBV7-2 to TRBJ2-7, with TRBD1 matching 7 bases. V was clipped by 4 bases and J by 2 bases; unmatched bases: 2. The CDR3 has 13 amino acids. Germline values: CDR1 SGHTA, CDR2 FQGNSA. The CDR3 reads CASSSQGAYEQYF. As DNA, the CDR3 is TGTGCCAGCAGCTCTCAGGGGGCCTACGAGCAGTACTTC.

The V call is TRBV10-1, the J call TRBJ1-1; no reliable D call. Trimming took off 0 bases at V and 1 base at J, with 6 bases between the two ends. The CDR3 totals 14 residues. Germline loops: CDR1 WNHNN, CDR2 SYGVQD (reference sequence). The CDR3 reads CASSESGRNTEAFF. The CDR3 DNA sequence: TGCGCCAGCAGTGAGTCGGGCCGGAACACTGAAGCTTTCTTT.

The chain links TRBV7-2 to TRBJ2-3; 11 nucleotides line up with TRBD2. CDR1 is SGHTA, CDR2 FQGNSA, per germline. CDR3 length equals 14 residues. V was clipped by 10 bases and J by 7 bases; unmatched bases: 10. The chain's CDR3 is CATLAGGSPNTQYF. For the CDR3, the DNA is TGTGCCACCTTAGCGGGAGGGAGCCCTAATACGCAGTATTTT.

This chain uses TRBV2 with TRBJ2-7, with TRBD1 identical over 8 bases. The germline V gene encodes CDR1 SNHLY and CDR2 FYNNEI. This CDR3 has 16 residues. Unmatched junction bases numbered 15, after V lost 5 bases and J lost 6 bases. As DNA, the CDR3 is TGTGCCAGCAGTTCGATTCAGGGGGCGGTCACCGCCGAGCAGTACTTC. Protein: CASSSIQGAVTAEQYF.

The genes are TRBV7-2 and TRBJ2-1; D gene uncertain. The germline V gene has CDR1 SGHTA and CDR2 FQGNSA. With 7 bases removed from V and 0 bases from J, the gap between germline ends came to 10 bases. CDR3 length: 14 amino acids. The CDR3 region is CASTRVSSYNEQFF. The CDR3 region has the DNA TGTGCCAGCACAAGAGTATCCTCCTACAATGAGCAGTTCTTC.

The chain has TRBV28 and TRBJ2-7, with TRBD1 as a possible D gene (6 bases). V was cut by 4 bases and J by 1 base, with 11 bases left in between. The V gene's germline CDR1 is MDHEN and CDR2 SYDVKM. The CDR3 loop spans 14 amino acids. The CDR3 is CASSYRAISYEQYF. The CDR3 DNA reads as TGTGCCAGCAGTTACAGGGCCATTTCCTACGAGCAGTACTTC.

The chain carries TRBV7-8 and TRBJ2-7; tentatively, D is TRBD2 (6 bases). CDR3 length: 15 amino acids. The V gene's germline CDR1 is SGHVS and CDR2 FQNEAQ. V was pared by 5 bases and J by 2 bases, with 16 bases between. The CDR3: CASSEILGSTYEQYF. The CDR3 region has the DNA TGTGCCAGCAGCGAGATCCTCGGGAGTACCTACGAGCAGTACTTC.

CDR3 in DNA: TGTGCCAGCAGGATGACGGGGAACACTGAAGCTTTCTTT. Protein: CASRMTGNTEAFF. This chain connects TRBV6-5 to TRBJ1-1; D is unresolved. This CDR3 spans 13 amino acids. The germline V gene encodes CDR1 MNHEY and CDR2 SVGAGI. Trimming took off 6 bases at V and 1 base at J, with 9 bases between the two ends.

The chain combines TRBV7-2 with TRBJ1-4, with TRBD1 matching over 7 bases. The ends lost 0 bases at V and 8 bases at J; junction bases unmatched: 9. This CDR3 has 16 amino acids. CDR1 and CDR2 (germline): SGHTA, FQGNSA. Written as DNA, the CDR3 is TGTGCCAGCAGCTTAGCCCGAGACAGGGTGAGGGAAAAACTGTTTTTT. Its translation is CASSLARDRVREKLFF.